This entry lists 25 T cell receptor beta chains sequenced from one sample in a study of blood T cell repertoires in COVID-19. The method was immunoSEQ multiplex PCR; TCRdb's version includes in-frame clones alone and lacks a portion of them. The profile shows 200,000 to 250,000 clones, approximately 85% of them singletons. Sequenced material: peripheral blood. The receptors shown here come from a man aged 50-60 years with COVID-19, enrolled during active disease.

This chain joins TRBV19 and TRBJ2-7, with 9 bases matching TRBD1. After removal of 4 bases from V and 3 bases from J, the junction contained 4 bases not matched to a gene. The CDR3 has 14 residues. Germline V CDR1 and CDR2: LNHDA, SQIVND (reference sequence). CDR3 sequence: CASSKGQGIYEQYF. CDR3 DNA sequence: TGTGCCAGTAGTAAGGGACAGGGAATCTACGAGCAGTACTTC.

This chain joins TRBV12-2 and TRBJ2-5; TRBD2 is taken as the D call from the table, unchecked against the DNA. TRBV12-2 is recorded as a pseudogene. This CDR3 has 14 residues. CDR3 in amino acids: CASRSGGDGETQYF. CDR3 nucleotides: TGTGCAAGTCGCTCCGGAGGGGACGGAGAGACCCAGTACTTC.

At least ten counts were recorded for this clone. Other DNA sequences from this sample encode an identical CDR3 as well. The genes are TRBV4-3 and TRBJ1-5; D remains unclear. The CDR3 totals 14 residues. Germline values: CDR1 LGHNA, CDR2 YSLEER. V lost 1 base, J lost 5 bases, and 9 bases lay in between. This CDR3 reads CASSQVHSYQPQHF. Written as DNA, the CDR3 is TGCGCCAGCAGCCAAGTTCACTCTTATCAGCCCCAGCATTTT.

V usage is TRBV18 and J usage is TRBJ1-6, with TRBD1 matching over 7 bases. The CDR3 has 15 amino acids. CDR1 and CDR2 from the germline V gene are KGHSH and LQKENI. The junction had 7 bases not matched to a gene; V was cut back by 4 bases and J by 7 bases. The CDR3 region has the DNA TGTGCCAGCTCACTGGGACAGTCGGGGAATTCACCCCTCCACTTT. Its protein product is CASSLGQSGNSPLHF.

This chain connects TRBV30 to TRBJ1-1, with D hard to call. V gave up 2 bases and J gave up 5 bases, with 12 bases separating them. The CDR3 consists of 13 residues. Germline assignment: CDR1 GTSNPN and CDR2 SVGIG (reference sequence). The CDR3 DNA follows: TGTGCCTGGAGTACCCGGGGTAATACTGAAGCTTTCTTT. Translated: CAWSTRGNTEAFF.

The chain uses TRBV29-1 and TRBJ1-1; D call uncertain. Germline V gives CDR1 SQVTM, CDR2 ANQGSEA. CDR3 length: 11 residues. Trimming cost V 3 bases and J 4 bases, with 6 bases left between them. CDR3: CSVDFRTEAFF. CDR3 nucleotides: TGCAGCGTTGATTTCCGCACTGAAGCTTTCTTT.

The chain employs TRBV27 and TRBJ1-6, with 9 bases that match TRBD1. The trim removed 5 bases at V and 3 bases at J, leaving 14 bases unmatched. The CDR3 extends over 19 amino acids. Germline CDR1 and CDR2: MNHEY and SMNVEV (reference sequence). The CDR3 DNA follows: TGTGCCAGCAGTCCACCTAGGACAGGGGCGCTGAGCTATAATTCACCCCTCCACTTT. Translating gives CASSPPRTGALSYNSPLHF.

This chain joins TRBV10-2 and TRBJ2-7; TRBD1 matches 7 bases. The ends lost 3 bases at V and 3 bases at J; junction bases unmatched: 8. CDR1 is WSHSY, CDR2 SAAADI, per germline. The CDR3 runs to 15 residues. CDR3: CASSDFGQADYEQYF. The CDR3 region has the DNA TGCGCCAGCAGTGATTTTGGACAGGCGGACTACGAGCAGTACTTC.

V is TRBV6-1 and J is TRBJ1-6; TRBD1 is a possible D gene (6 bases). CDR1 is MNHNS, CDR2 SASEGT, per germline. The ends were cut back, 2 bases at V and 13 bases at J, with 12 bases in the middle. The CDR3 has 13 amino acids. The CDR3 DNA reads TGTGCCAGCAGTGAAAGGGGGAACGGTCCCCTCCACTTT. This sequence encodes CASSERGNGPLHF.

The gene calls are TRBV6-5 and TRBJ2-3; 10 bases match TRBD1. The CDR3 loop spans 14 amino acids. Germline V gene sequence: CDR1 MNHEY, CDR2 SVGAGI. V was pared by 6 bases and J by 3 bases, with 3 bases of the junction left unmatched. CDR3 amino acids: CASREGQGTDTQYF. In DNA, the CDR3 is TGTGCCAGCAGAGAGGGACAGGGGACAGATACGCAGTATTTT.

The genes are TRBV9 and TRBJ2-2; TRBD2 might be the D (6 bases). Deletions cut 0 bases from V and 0 bases from J, with 9 bases between. The CDR3 runs to 16 residues. Germline CDR1 SGDLS, CDR2 YYNGEE. This chain's CDR3 is CASSVGGGPNTGELFF. The CDR3 DNA sequence: TGTGCCAGCAGCGTAGGGGGAGGTCCGAACACCGGGGAGCTGTTTTTT.

This clone was observed a few times. The chain recombines TRBV9 with TRBJ2-1; 14 bases fit TRBD2. Germline trimming cut 4 bases from V and 6 bases from J; bases unmatched to any gene: 6. The CDR3 runs 16 residues. Germline V lookup: CDR1 SGDLS, CDR2 YYNGEE. The CDR3 DNA sequence: TGTGCCAGCAGCCCCCGACTAGCGGGGGGGCTCAATGAGCAGTTCTTC. Translated: CASSPRLAGGLNEQFF.

The genes are TRBV11-2 and TRBJ2-5; 8 nucleotides line up with TRBD2. The CDR3 is 15 residues long. CDR1 is SGHAT, CDR2 FQNNGV, per germline. The junction had 7 bases not matched to a gene; V was cut back by 2 bases and J by 5 bases. The CDR3 region is CASSLSGGPVETQYF. CDR3 nucleotides: TGTGCCAGCAGCTTAAGCGGGGGCCCCGTGGAGACCCAGTACTTC. Drawing the rest from reference TRBV11-2 and TRBJ2-5, the complete variable domain is EAGVAQSPRYKIIEKRQSVAFWCNPISGHATLYWYQQILGQGPKLLIQFQNNGVVDDSQLPKDRFSAERLKGVDSTLKIQPAKLEDSAVYLCASSLSGGPVETQYFGPGTRLLVL.

A single count supports this clone. The chain is built from TRBV18 and TRBJ1-3; no firm D call. Germline V gene data show CDR1 as KGHSH and CDR2 as LQKENI. The CDR3 contains 17 residues. The ends were cut back, 3 bases at V and 0 bases at J, with 15 bases in the middle. This CDR3 reads CASSPVAGVSSGNTIYF. DNA for the CDR3: TGTGCCAGCTCACCTGTGGCGGGCGTGAGCTCTGGAAACACCATATATTTT. Full variable domain (rest looked up from reference TRBV18 and TRBJ1-3): NAGVMQNPRHLVRRRGQEARLRCSPMKGHSHVYWYRQLPEEGLKFMVYLQKENIIDESGMPKERFSAEFPKEGPSILRIQQVVRGDSAAYFCASSPVAGVSSGNTIYFGEGSWLTVV.

J is TRBJ2-5 and V is TRBV27, with D uncertain. The CDR3 totals 11 residues. Deletions cut 2 bases from V and 6 bases from J, with 4 bases between. Germline values: CDR1 MNHEY, CDR2 SMNVEV (reference sequence). CDR3 sequence: CASSLGQTQYF. CDR3 sequence (DNA): TGTGCCAGCAGTTTAGGGCAGACCCAGTACTTC.

This clone was detected only once. The chain employs TRBV6-1 and TRBJ1-5; tentatively, D is TRBD1 (5 bases). V dropped 3 bases and J dropped 11 bases, with 14 bases sitting between them. Germline values: CDR1 MNHNS, CDR2 SASEGT. The CDR3 runs 13 residues. CDR3 residues: CASSDPRVLAQHF. For the CDR3, the DNA is TGTGCCAGCAGTGACCCCAGGGTACTGGCCCAGCATTTT.

This clone was detected once. This chain joins TRBV27 and TRBJ1-2, with a tentative D call TRBD1 (5 bases). CDR3 length equals 14 residues. The V end lost 1 base, the J end lost 8 bases, and 14 bases lay between the germline ends. Germline assignment: CDR1 MNHEY and CDR2 SMNVEV (reference sequence). The CDR3 bases are TGTGCCAGCAGTTTATTGGGGCAGGCTTGGGGCTACACCTTC. It encodes CASSLLGQAWGYTF.

J is TRBJ1-1 and V is TRBV19, with 11 bases matching TRBD1. This CDR3 is built from 14 residues. Per the germline V gene, CDR1 is LNHDA and CDR2 is SQIVND (reference sequence). Trimming at V came to 8 bases and at J to 4 bases, leaving 6 bases not matched to a gene. The CDR3: CASRDRGGPTEAFF. Written as DNA, the CDR3 is TGTGCCAGTCGGGACAGGGGGGGACCCACTGAAGCTTTCTTT.

V gene TRBV6-5 combines with J gene TRBJ2-5, with D unclear. The germline CDR1 and CDR2 sequences are MNHEY and SVGAGI. This CDR3 is 15 amino acids long. V dropped 0 bases and J dropped 2 bases, with 10 bases sitting between them. The CDR3 DNA sequence: TGTGCCAGCAGTTACTCGTATGTTCAGCAAGAGACCCAGTACTTC. It yields the protein CASSYSYVQQETQYF.

The rearrangement uses TRBV4-1 and TRBJ1-3, with D uncertain. The CDR3 runs 15 residues. The germline V and J ends were trimmed by 1 base and 1 base, with 8 bases remaining between them. The germline V gene encodes CDR1 MGHRA and CDR2 YSYEKL. CDR3 sequence reads: CASSQVLQSGNTIYF. CDR3 bases: TGCGCCAGCAGCCAAGTATTACAGTCTGGAAACACCATATATTTT.

This chain uses TRBV4-1 with TRBJ1-6; D unresolved. Germline V gene lookup returns CDR1 MGHRA and CDR2 YSYEKL. The CDR3 length is 15 residues. V was clipped by 0 bases and J by 4 bases, with 7 bases between them. The CDR3 sequence is CASSQDPLYNSPLHF. In DNA, the CDR3 is TGCGCCAGCAGCCAAGATCCGTTGTATAATTCACCCCTCCACTTT.

This clone has a single count. The chain has TRBV28 and TRBJ2-6; 7 bases are shared with TRBD1. The CDR3 has 17 residues. The germline V gene has CDR1 MDHEN and CDR2 SYDVKM. V lost 4 bases and J lost 0; bases outside the gene matches: 6. The CDR3 region has the DNA TGTGCCAGCAGTTCTCGACAGGGCCCCTCTGGGGCCAACGTCCTGACTTTC. This sequence encodes CASSSRQGPSGANVLTF.

The chain carries TRBV5-1 and TRBJ1-6; TRBD1 agrees at 10 bases. V was clipped by 2 bases and J by 8 bases; unmatched bases: 1. The CDR3 loop spans 14 amino acids. CDR1 and CDR2 (germline): SGHRS, YFSETQ. The CDR3 loop reads CASSFGTGDSPLHF. The CDR3 DNA reads TGCGCCAGCAGCTTCGGGACAGGGGATTCACCCCTCCACTTT.

This clone was detected only a few times. The CDR3 loop reads CASSPRQGESGELFF. As DNA, the CDR3 is TGTGCCAGCTCACCACGACAGGGGGAGTCCGGGGAGCTGTTTTTT. The genes are TRBV18 and TRBJ2-2, with 9 bases aligning to TRBD1. The germline V gene has CDR1 KGHSH and CDR2 LQKENI. The CDR3 runs 15 residues. Trimming took 1 base from V and 6 from J; bases not matched to a gene: 3.

V and J are TRBV19 and TRBJ1-3, with TRBD1 as a possible D gene (6 bases). The germline V and J ends were trimmed by 4 bases and 3 bases, with 13 bases remaining between them. This CDR3 comprises 15 residues. CDR1 and CDR2 from the germline V gene are LNHDA and SQIVND (reference sequence). The CDR3 sequence: CASSTRQESGNTIYF. CDR3 nucleotide sequence: TGTGCCAGTAGTACGAGACAGGAAAGTGGAAACACCATATATTTT.